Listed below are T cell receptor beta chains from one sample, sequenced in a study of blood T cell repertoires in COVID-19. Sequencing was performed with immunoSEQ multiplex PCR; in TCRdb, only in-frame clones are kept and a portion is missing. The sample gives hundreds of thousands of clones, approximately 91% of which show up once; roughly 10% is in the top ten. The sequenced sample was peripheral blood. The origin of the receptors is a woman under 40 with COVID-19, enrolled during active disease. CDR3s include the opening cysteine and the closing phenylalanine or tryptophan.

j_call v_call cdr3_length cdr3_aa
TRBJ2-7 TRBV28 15 CASGGLVRPRDEQYF
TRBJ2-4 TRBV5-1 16 CASSYDLAGAKNIQYF
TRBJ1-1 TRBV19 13 CASSIGGKTEAFF
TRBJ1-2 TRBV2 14 CASTKEGAGYGYTF
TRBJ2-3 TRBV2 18 CASRRTSGEITSTDTQYF
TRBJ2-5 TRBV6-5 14 CASKRDRGAETQYF
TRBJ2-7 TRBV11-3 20 CASSLAQTILAGDSTYEQYF
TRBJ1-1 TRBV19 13 CASSIFGETEAFF
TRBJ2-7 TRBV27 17 CASSSPTSGSRSYEQYF
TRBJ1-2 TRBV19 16 CASSINGNRHIDGYTF
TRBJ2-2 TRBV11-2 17 CASSAETGILNTGELFF
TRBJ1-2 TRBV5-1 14 CASSPGTTLFGYTF
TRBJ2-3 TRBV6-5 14 CAIRTSGYTDTQYF
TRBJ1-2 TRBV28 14 CASSLSRALNGYTF
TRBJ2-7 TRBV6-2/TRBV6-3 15 CASTPAGTGPYEQYF
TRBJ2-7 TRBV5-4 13 CASSLAASYEQYF
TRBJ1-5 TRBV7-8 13 CASRKQGPRPQHF
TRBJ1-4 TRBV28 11 CAIQGNEKLFF
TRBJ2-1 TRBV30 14 CAWIQEDYYNEQFF
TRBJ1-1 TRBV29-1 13 CSVGGLANTEAFF
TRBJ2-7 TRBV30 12 CAWSKGGDEQYF
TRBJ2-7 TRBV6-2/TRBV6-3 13 CASSQREMYEQYF
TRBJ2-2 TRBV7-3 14 CASSFAGAAGELFF
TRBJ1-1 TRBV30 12 CAWKQGNTEAFF
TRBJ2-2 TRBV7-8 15 CASSLVARFTGELFF
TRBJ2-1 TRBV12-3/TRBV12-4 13 CASRTGTRIEQFF
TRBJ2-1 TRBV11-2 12 CASSQGLPEQFF
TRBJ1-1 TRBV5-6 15 CASSFDRARGTEAFF
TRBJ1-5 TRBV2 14 CASSTGLTNQPQHF
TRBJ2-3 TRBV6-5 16 CASSYRSSGSTDTQYF
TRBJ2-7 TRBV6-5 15 CASAKQREGRYEQYF
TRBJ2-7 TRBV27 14 CASRLAGRNYEQYF
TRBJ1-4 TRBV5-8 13 CATRGRRDEKLFF
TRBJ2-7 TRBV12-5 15 CASAAPGTGVHEQYF
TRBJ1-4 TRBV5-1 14 CASSPSATNEKLFF
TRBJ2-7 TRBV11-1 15 CASSHRTGGFREQYF
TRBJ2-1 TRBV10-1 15 CASSLSGSSYNEQFF
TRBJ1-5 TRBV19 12 CASSIAEGPQHF
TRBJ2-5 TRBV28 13 CASNVAFGETQYF
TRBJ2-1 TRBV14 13 CASTQGYGNEQFF
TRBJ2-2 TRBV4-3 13 CASSQEAGGELFF